The 15 T cell receptor beta chains in this list originate from one sample, sequenced in a study of brain T cells in children with intractable seizures. TCRdb keeps only in-frame clones here, not all; method: immunoSEQ multiplex PCR. The sample lists 78,000 or so clones, around nine tenths occurring once. This material consisted of peripheral blood, taken at surgery. Receptors originate from a girl under 10 years old with Rasmussen encephalitis and intractable seizures.

V is TRBV4-2 and J is TRBJ1-1; tentative D call: TRBD1 (5 bases). Trimming shortened V by 1 base and J by 6 bases, and 12 bases separated the two germline ends. The germline V gene has CDR1 LGHNA and CDR2 YNFKEQ. The CDR3 sequence is 14 residues long. CDR3 sequence: CASSQGGSPAEAFF. The CDR3 DNA sequence: TGTGCCAGCAGCCAAGGGGGGAGCCCCGCTGAAGCTTTCTTT.

V usage is TRBV7-8 and J usage is TRBJ2-5, with 7 bases identical to TRBD2. Germline-derived CDR1 and CDR2 are SGHVS and FQNEAQ. Trimming took 5 bases from V and 6 from J; bases not matched to a gene: 9. This CDR3 spans 14 amino acids. CDR3 in amino acids: CASSPRTSFKTQYF. In DNA form, the CDR3 reads TGTGCCAGCAGCCCCCGGACTAGTTTTAAGACCCAGTACTTC.

The chain recombines TRBV6-1 with TRBJ1-5; possibly TRBD1 for D (6 bases). Germline V lookup: CDR1 MNHNS, CDR2 SASEGT. V lost 2 bases to trimming and J lost 5 bases, with 13 bases between them. The length of the CDR3 is 15 residues. CDR3 region: CASSESGQIYQPQHF. DNA of the CDR3: TGTGCCAGCAGTGAAAGTGGACAGATTTATCAGCCCCAGCATTTT.

This clone was seen a single time. The chain couples TRBV11-2 to TRBJ2-2; TRBD2 matches at 8 bases. Germline-derived CDR1 and CDR2 are SGHAT and FQNNGV. V was clipped by 2 bases and J by 4 bases; unmatched bases: 3. There are 15 residues in the CDR3. The CDR3 spells CASSLSGGATGELFF. The CDR3, as DNA: TGTGCCAGCAGCTTATCCGGGGGGGCCACCGGGGAGCTGTTTTTT.

The gene calls are TRBV5-1 and TRBJ2-1; D is unresolved. The CDR3 loop spans 12 amino acids. V was cut by 4 bases and J by 9 bases, with 11 bases left in between. Germline V gene data show CDR1 as SGHRS and CDR2 as YFSETQ. The CDR3 reads CASSGSVSEQFF. Written as DNA, the CDR3 is TGCGCCAGCAGCGGATCTGTAAGTGAGCAGTTCTTC.

Only one count was recorded for this clone. The rearrangement uses TRBV7-2 and TRBJ1-1; D is uncertain. Germline V gene sequence: CDR1 SGHTA, CDR2 FQGNSA. Trimming removed 1 base from V and 5 bases from J, with 11 bases in between. The CDR3 contains 14 residues. The CDR3 sequence is CASSLVVVETEAFF. In DNA form, the CDR3 reads TGTGCCAGCAGCTTAGTTGTGGTAGAGACTGAAGCTTTCTTT.

The chain is built from TRBV11-2 and TRBJ1-6, with D uncertain. This CDR3 has 13 amino acids. The V gene's germline CDR1 is SGHAT and CDR2 FQNNGV. Trimming removed 0 bases from V and 7 bases from J, with 4 bases in between. CDR3 nucleotide sequence: TGTGCCAGCAGCTTAGAGGGGAATTCACCCCTCCACTTT. This codes for CASSLEGNSPLHF. Complete variable domain (other parts from reference TRBV11-2 and TRBJ1-6): EAGVAQSPRYKIIEKRQSVAFWCNPISGHATLYWYQQILGQGPKLLIQFQNNGVVDDSQLPKDRFSAERLKGVDSTLKIQPAKLEDSAVYLCASSLEGNSPLHFGNGTRLTVT.

The chain links TRBV19 to TRBJ1-2; 7 bases align to TRBD1. V trimming: 9 bases; J trimming: 4 bases; junction bases outside the gene matches: 5. The CDR3 has 12 residues. The germline CDR1 and CDR2 sequences are LNHDA and SQIVND (reference sequence). For the CDR3, the DNA is TGTGCCAGCCAAGGGGGCGCCTATGGCTACACCTTC. Its protein is CASQGGAYGYTF.

A remark on this clone: One junction end does not reproduce the germline sequence, and a read error may be involved. The chain couples TRBV7-7 to TRBJ2-7; maybe TRBD2 (6 bases). The CDR3 sequence is 14 residues long. The germline gives CDR1 SSHAT, CDR2 FNYEAQ (reference sequence). CDR3 residues: CASSLGWGAYEQYF. CDR3 coding DNA: TGTGCTAGCAGCTTAGGTTGGGGGGCCTACGAGCAGTACTTC.

This clone came up a few times. The chain combines TRBV7-2 with TRBJ1-2; no reliable D call. This CDR3 region has 13 residues. Trimming left V 2 bases short and J 4 bases short, with 8 bases between. The germline V gene has CDR1 SGHTA and CDR2 FQGNSA. CDR3 protein: CASSLKTVYGYTF. The CDR3 DNA is TGTGCCAGCAGCTTAAAAACAGTCTATGGCTACACCTTC.

The V call is TRBV6-6, the J call TRBJ1-2, with a tentative D call TRBD1 (5 bases). The CDR3 totals 13 residues. Germline V gives CDR1 MNHNY, CDR2 SVGAGI (reference sequence). V was pared by 6 bases and J by 8 bases, with 16 bases between. The CDR3 DNA reads TGTGCCAGCAGAGACACTAGCAGGGAAGGCTACACCTTC. Translated: CASRDTSREGYTF.

J is TRBJ1-5 and V is TRBV28, with a possible D match to TRBD1 (5 bases). The CDR3 runs to 12 residues. Trimming pared 8 bases from V and 13 bases from J, leaving 18 bases between. Germline CDR1 reads MDHEN; CDR2 reads SYDVKM. CDR3 in DNA: TGTGCCAGCGGCCTTCTTCAGGGTTCTCAGCATTTT. This translates into CASGLLQGSQHF.

This rearrangement joins TRBV18 to TRBJ1-1, with a tentative D call TRBD1 (6 bases). In germline, CDR1 is KGHSH, CDR2 LQKENI. The CDR3 is made up of 12 amino acids. V gave up 8 bases and J gave up 1 base, with 8 bases separating them. CDR3 in DNA: TGTGCCAGCCAACAGGGGAACACTGAAGCTTTCTTT. Translating it yields CASQQGNTEAFF.

On this clone itself: A junction end diverges from the germline sequence, so it may reflect a read error. The V call is TRBV9, the J call TRBJ2-1; D possibly corresponds to TRBD2 (5 bases). The CDR3 loop spans 16 amino acids. Germline CDR1 reads SGDLS; CDR2 reads YYNGEE. The CDR3 here is CVSSALEALGYNEQFF. DNA of the CDR3: TGTGTCAGCAGCGCCCTGGAGGCCCTTGGTTACAATGAGCAGTTCTTC.

In nucleotides, the CDR3 is TGCGCCAGCAGCCAAGATTTAGGGAGCTCCTACAATGAGCAGTTCTTC. Its translation: CASSQDLGSSYNEQFF. V is TRBV4-1 and J is TRBJ2-1, with D possibly being TRBD2 (5 bases). CDR3 length: 16 residues. Germline V gives CDR1 MGHRA, CDR2 YSYEKL. The V gene lost 0 bases and the J gene lost 0 bases, with 9 bases spanning the gap.